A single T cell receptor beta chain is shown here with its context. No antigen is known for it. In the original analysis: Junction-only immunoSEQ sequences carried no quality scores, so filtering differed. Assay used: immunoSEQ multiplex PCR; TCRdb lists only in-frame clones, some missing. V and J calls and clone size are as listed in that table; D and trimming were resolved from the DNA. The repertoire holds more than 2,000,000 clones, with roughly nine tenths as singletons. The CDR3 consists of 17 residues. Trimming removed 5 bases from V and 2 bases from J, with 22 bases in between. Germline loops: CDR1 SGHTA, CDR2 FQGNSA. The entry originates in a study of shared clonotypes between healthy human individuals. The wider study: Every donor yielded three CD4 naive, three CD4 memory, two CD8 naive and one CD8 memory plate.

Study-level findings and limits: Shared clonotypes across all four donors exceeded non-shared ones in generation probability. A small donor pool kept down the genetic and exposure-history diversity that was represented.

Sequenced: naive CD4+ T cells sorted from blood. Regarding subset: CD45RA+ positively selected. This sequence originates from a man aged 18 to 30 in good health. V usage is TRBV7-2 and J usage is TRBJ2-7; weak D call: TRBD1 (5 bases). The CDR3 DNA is TGTGCCAGCAGCCGAGGCTACGGGCAGGGTGATACCTACGAGCAGTACTTC. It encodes CASSRGYGQGDTYEQYF.